A single sample is the source of the 16 T cell receptor beta chains below, sequenced in a study of blood T cell repertoires in COVID-19. Sequencing was performed with immunoSEQ multiplex PCR; in TCRdb, only in-frame clones are kept and a portion is missing. Of around 86,000 clones detected, about 80% appear once; the ten largest clones hold about 12%. What was sequenced was peripheral blood. Receptors originate from a human donor in a cohort sampled during active COVID-19.

CDR3 in DNA: TGTGCCAGCAGTGTTGAGGGTAGTTATGGCTACACCTTC. It encodes CASSVEGSYGYTF. J is TRBJ1-2 and V is TRBV2; no clear D. The CDR3 extends over 13 amino acids. Germline assignment: CDR1 SNHLY and CDR2 FYNNEI. Trimming pared 4 bases from V and 5 bases from J, leaving 11 bases between.

This clone was counted a few times. The rearrangement joins TRBV19 to TRBJ1-6, with D possibly matching TRBD1 (5 bases). This CDR3 spans 13 amino acids. Deletions cut 6 bases from V and 5 bases from J, with 8 bases between. Germline CDR1 is LNHDA and CDR2 is SQIVND (reference sequence). The CDR3 coding sequence is TGTGCCAGTAGGGGGCAGGATAATTCACCCCTCCACTTT. It yields the protein CASRGQDNSPLHF.

The chain links TRBV30 to TRBJ1-2; 7 positions agree with TRBD1. V trimming: 0 bases; J trimming: 5 bases; junction bases outside the gene matches: 3. The CDR3 spans 13 residues. Germline loops: CDR1 GTSNPN, CDR2 SVGIG (reference sequence). The CDR3 reads CAWSVQGSYGYTF. The CDR3 DNA follows: TGTGCCTGGAGTGTACAGGGGTCTTATGGCTACACCTTC. The full variable domain, rest sourced from reference TRBV30 and TRBJ1-2, is SQTIHQWPATLVQPVGSPLSLECTVEGTSNPNLYWYRQAAGRGLQLLFYSVGIGQISSEVPQNLSASRPQDRQFILSSKKLLLSDSGFYLCAWSVQGSYGYTFGSGTRLTVV.

The J gene is TRBJ2-3, the V gene TRBV18; no reliable D call. The V gene's germline CDR1 is KGHSH and CDR2 LQKENI. The V gene lost 3 bases and the J gene lost 2 bases, with 6 bases spanning the gap. This CDR3 is 13 amino acids long. The CDR3 sequence: CASSPYDTDTQYF. The CDR3 bases are TGTGCCAGCTCACCCTACGACACAGATACGCAGTATTTT. Looking up the rest from reference TRBV18 and TRBJ2-3 gives the full variable domain: NAGVMQNPRHLVRRRGQEARLRCSPMKGHSHVYWYRQLPEEGLKFMVYLQKENIIDESGMPKERFSAEFPKEGPSILRIQQVVRGDSAAYFCASSPYDTDTQYFGPGTRLTVL.

The chain links TRBV9 to TRBJ2-2, with 9 bases that match TRBD2. The CDR3 loop spans 17 amino acids. The junction had 10 bases not matched to a gene; V was cut back by 0 bases and J by 7 bases. Germline-derived CDR1 and CDR2 are SGDLS and YYNGEE. The DNA for the CDR3 is TGTGCCAGCAGCGTAGTATGGGTTAGCGGGGGAGGCGGGGAGCTGTTTTTT. Residues: CASSVVWVSGGGGELFF.

The chain uses TRBV6-1 and TRBJ2-7; 9 bases agree with TRBD1. Germline V gene data show CDR1 as MNHNS and CDR2 as SASEGT. V gave up 3 bases and J gave up 3 bases; unmatched junction bases: 6. This CDR3 has 15 amino acids. Written as DNA, the CDR3 is TGTGCCAGCAGTGACCCGGGACAGGGATACTACGAGCAGTACTTC. This translates into CASSDPGQGYYEQYF.

This rearrangement joins TRBV29-1 to TRBJ2-1; 8 bases line up with TRBD2. This CDR3 has 14 amino acids. CDR1 and CDR2 from the germline V gene are SQVTM and ANQGSEA. The J segment lost 3 bases and the V segment lost 7 bases, leaving 8 bases of the junction unmatched. CDR3 bases: TGCAGCGCCCATGTGGCGGGAGGCTACAATGAGCAGTTCTTC. Its protein product is CSAHVAGGYNEQFF.

The chain links TRBV23-1 to TRBJ2-2; D may be TRBD2 (7 bases). TRBV23-1 is an ORF, and what it does is uncertain. V was shortened by 0 bases and J by 4 bases, with 12 bases between the two germline ends. This CDR3 region has 16 residues. CDR3 loop: CASSQSRGGGTGELFF. DNA for the CDR3: TGCGCCAGCAGTCAATCGCGGGGAGGGGGCACCGGGGAGCTGTTTTTT.

The chain has TRBV5-1 and TRBJ1-1, with D possibly matching TRBD1 (5 bases). The V end was cut by 1 base, the J end by 5 bases, with 18 bases between. The CDR3 loop spans 16 amino acids. Germline loops: CDR1 SGHRS, CDR2 YFSETQ. The CDR3 bases are TGCGCCAGCAGCTTGAGGGGCGGGGGGAGTCGGACTGAAGCTTTCTTT. Residues: CASSLRGGGSRTEAFF.

In this sample, this clone turned up a few times. The rearrangement joins TRBV4-2 to TRBJ2-2; D gene unclear. Germline V gene sequence: CDR1 LGHNA, CDR2 YNFKEQ. Trimming took 1 base from V and 3 from J, leaving 6 bases between them. This CDR3 has 14 residues. CDR3 residues: CASSQATYTGELFF. The CDR3 DNA is TGTGCCAGCAGCCAAGCGACATACACCGGGGAGCTGTTTTTT.

The gene calls are TRBV2 and TRBJ2-4; possibly TRBD2 for D (7 bases). The germline gives CDR1 SNHLY, CDR2 FYNNEI. The CDR3 runs 15 residues. With 9 bases removed from V and 1 base from J, the gap between germline ends came to 16 bases. CDR3 in amino acids: CASVKGGLAKNIQYF. CDR3 nucleotides: TGTGCCAGTGTGAAGGGGGGGCTGGCCAAAAACATTCAGTACTTC. Looking up the rest from reference TRBV2 and TRBJ2-4 gives the full variable domain: EPEVTQTPSHQVTQMGQEVILRCVPISNHLYFYWYRQILGQKVEFLVSFYNNEISEKSEIFDDQFSVERPDGSNFTLKIRSTKLEDSAMYFCASVKGGLAKNIQYFGAGTRLSVL.

In its sample, this clone was seen once. The chain carries TRBV11-2 and TRBJ1-2; possible D gene TRBD1, 5 bases. The CDR3 extends over 14 amino acids. Looked up from germline, CDR1 is SGHAT and CDR2 is FQNNGV. Trimming stripped 1 base from V and 7 bases from J, with 13 bases between. This chain's CDR3 is CASSLAGKGAGYTF. CDR3 nucleotide sequence: TGTGCCAGCAGCTTAGCAGGGAAGGGCGCTGGCTACACCTTC.

J is TRBJ2-7 and V is TRBV15, with 10 bases aligning to TRBD2. Germline CDR1 reads LNHNV; CDR2 reads YYDKDF (reference sequence). J gave up 3 bases and V 1 base, and 3 bases lay outside the gene matches. This CDR3 is 15 amino acids long. CDR3 nucleotides: TGTGCCACCAGCAGAGGAGGGACTAGCGACTACGAGCAGTACTTC. This encodes CATSRGGTSDYEQYF.

V and J are TRBV18 and TRBJ1-1, with D maybe TRBD1 (5 bases). Trimming removed 3 bases from V and 5 bases from J, with 19 bases in between. The CDR3 totals 16 residues. Per the germline V gene, CDR1 is KGHSH and CDR2 is LQKENI. Written as DNA, the CDR3 is TGTGCCAGCTCACCTTCTACGGGGGGAATGGGGACTGAAGCTTTCTTT. Its protein is CASSPSTGGMGTEAFF.

This clone was observed a single time. This chain uses TRBV5-1 with TRBJ1-1, with D hard to call. V was clipped by 4 bases and J by 0 bases, with 16 bases between them. This CDR3 region has 16 residues. The germline gives CDR1 SGHRS, CDR2 YFSETQ. The CDR3 nucleotides read TGCGCCAGCAGCCGGTCGACGGGAGTGATGAACACTGAAGCTTTCTTT. It encodes CASSRSTGVMNTEAFF.

V is TRBV5-1 and J is TRBJ2-2; a possible D gene is TRBD1 (6 bases). V gave up 5 bases and J gave up 0 bases, with 11 bases separating them. CDR1 is SGHRS, CDR2 YFSETQ, per germline. The CDR3 is 15 amino acids. The CDR3 here is CASRPTGPNTGELFF. The CDR3 coding sequence is TGCGCCAGCAGGCCGACAGGCCCGAACACCGGGGAGCTGTTTTTT.